This TCR beta chain was sequenced during a study of OX40 agonist ivuxolimab in advanced cancers. The repertoire was sequenced with immunoSEQ multiplex PCR; TCRdb's copy has only in-frame clones and lacks some. The repertoire includes about 20,000 clones, more than 75% of them detected once, and approximately 37% sits in the top ten. The CDR3 runs 13 residues. Trimming removed 5 bases from V and 1 base from J, with 9 bases in between. Per germline, CDR1 MNHEY and CDR2 SVGAGI. This chain connects TRBV6-5 to TRBJ2-7; D call uncertain. The receptor comes from an adult with an advanced solid tumor such as melanoma, head and neck, liver or kidney cancer. Sample: CD4+ or CD8+ T cells sorted from blood, taken in a trial of the OX40 agonist ivuxolimab. DNA for the CDR3: TGTGCCAGCAGTCCTGAGGATTCCTACGAGCAGTACTTC. Protein product: CASSPEDSYEQYF.